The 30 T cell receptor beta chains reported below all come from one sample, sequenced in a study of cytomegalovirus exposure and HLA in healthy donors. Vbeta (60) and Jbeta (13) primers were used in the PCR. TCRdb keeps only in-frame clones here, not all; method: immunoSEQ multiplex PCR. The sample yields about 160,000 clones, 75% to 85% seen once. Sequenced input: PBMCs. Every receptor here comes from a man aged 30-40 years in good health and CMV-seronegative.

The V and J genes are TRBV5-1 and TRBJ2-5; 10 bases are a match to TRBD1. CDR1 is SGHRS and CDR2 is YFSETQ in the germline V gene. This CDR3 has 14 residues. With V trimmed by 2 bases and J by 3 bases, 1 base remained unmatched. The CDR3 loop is CASSFGTGEETQYF. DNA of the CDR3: TGCGCCAGCAGCTTCGGGACAGGGGAAGAGACCCAGTACTTC. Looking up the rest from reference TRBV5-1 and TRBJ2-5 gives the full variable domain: KAGVTQTPRYLIKTRGQQVTLSCSPISGHRSVSWYQQTPGQGLQFLFEYFSETQRNKGNFPGRFSGRQFSNSRSEMNVSTLELGDSALYLCASSFGTGEETQYFGPGTRLLVL.

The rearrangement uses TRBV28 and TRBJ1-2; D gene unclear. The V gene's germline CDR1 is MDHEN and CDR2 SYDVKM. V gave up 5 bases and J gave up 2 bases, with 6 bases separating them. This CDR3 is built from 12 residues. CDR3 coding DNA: TGTGCCAGCAGTCGGGAGAACTATGGCTACACCTTC. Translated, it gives CASSRENYGYTF.

The DNA of the CDR3 is TGTGCCAGCAGCACGATAGGGGGTCGCGCTGGAAACACCATATATTTT. Residues: CASSTIGGRAGNTIYF. The genes are TRBV7-4 and TRBJ1-3; a weak D match, TRBD1 (6 bases). V gave up 5 bases and J gave up 2 bases, with 16 bases separating them. Germline CDR1 reads SGHVT; CDR2 reads SQSDAQ. This CDR3 comprises 16 residues.

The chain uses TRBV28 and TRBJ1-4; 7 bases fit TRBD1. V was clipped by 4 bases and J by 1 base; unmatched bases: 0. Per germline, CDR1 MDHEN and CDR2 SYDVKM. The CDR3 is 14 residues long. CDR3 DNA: TGTGCCAGCAGTTCAGGGGGAACTAATGAAAAACTGTTTTTT. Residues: CASSSGGTNEKLFF.

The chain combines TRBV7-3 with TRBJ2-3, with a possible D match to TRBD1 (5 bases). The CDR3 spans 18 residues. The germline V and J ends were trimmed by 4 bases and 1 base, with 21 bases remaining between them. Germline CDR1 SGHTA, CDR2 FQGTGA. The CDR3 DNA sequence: TGTGCCAGCAGCTATGGCCCGCTAGACAGCGAGGGCACAGATACGCAGTATTTT. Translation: CASSYGPLDSEGTDTQYF.

DNA for the CDR3: TGTGCCAGCAGCCAAGACTCGTCCCCCGACTATGGCTACACCTTC. This sequence encodes CASSQDSSPDYGYTF. The rearrangement joins TRBV4-2 to TRBJ1-2; no definite D call. Per the germline V gene, CDR1 is LGHNA and CDR2 is YNFKEQ. The ends were cut back, 0 bases at V and 3 bases at J, with 11 bases in the middle. This CDR3 is built from 15 residues.

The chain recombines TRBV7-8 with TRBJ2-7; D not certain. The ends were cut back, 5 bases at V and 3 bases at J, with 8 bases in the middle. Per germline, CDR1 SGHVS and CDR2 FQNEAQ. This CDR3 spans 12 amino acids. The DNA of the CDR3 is TGTGCCAGCAGCATTAGTAGCTACGAGCAGTACTTC. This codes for CASSISSYEQYF.

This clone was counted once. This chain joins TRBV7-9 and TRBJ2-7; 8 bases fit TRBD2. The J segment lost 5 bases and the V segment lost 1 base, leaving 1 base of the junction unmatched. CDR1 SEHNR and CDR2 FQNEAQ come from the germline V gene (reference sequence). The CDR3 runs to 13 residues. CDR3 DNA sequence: TGTGCCAGCAGCTTAGTCGGGGGGGACGAGCAGTACTTC. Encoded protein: CASSLVGGDEQYF.

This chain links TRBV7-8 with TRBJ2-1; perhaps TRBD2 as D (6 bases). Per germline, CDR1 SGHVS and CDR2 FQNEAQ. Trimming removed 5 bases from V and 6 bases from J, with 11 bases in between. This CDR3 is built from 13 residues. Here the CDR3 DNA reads TGTGCCAGCAGCCGTAGGAGGGGCAATGAGCAGTTCTTC. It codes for CASSRRRGNEQFF.

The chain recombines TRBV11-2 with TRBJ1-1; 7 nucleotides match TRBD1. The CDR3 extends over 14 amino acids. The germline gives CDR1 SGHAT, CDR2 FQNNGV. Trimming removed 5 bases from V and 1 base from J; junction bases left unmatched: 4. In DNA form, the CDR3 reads TGTGCCAGCAGCCGCGGACAGGAGAACACTGAAGCTTTCTTT. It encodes CASSRGQENTEAFF.

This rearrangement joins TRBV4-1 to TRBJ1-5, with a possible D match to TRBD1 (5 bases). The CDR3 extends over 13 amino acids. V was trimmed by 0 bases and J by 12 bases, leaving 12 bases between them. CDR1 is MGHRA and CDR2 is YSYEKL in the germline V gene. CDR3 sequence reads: CASSQDMGQIQHF. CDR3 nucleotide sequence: TGCGCCAGCAGCCAAGATATGGGGCAGATCCAGCATTTT.

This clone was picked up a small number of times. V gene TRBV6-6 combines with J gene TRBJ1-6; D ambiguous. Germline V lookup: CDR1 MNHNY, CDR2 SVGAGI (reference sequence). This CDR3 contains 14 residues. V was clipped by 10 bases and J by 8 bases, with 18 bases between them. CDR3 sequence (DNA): TGTGCCACACTTCTCCGGGCCGGGGATTCACCCCTCCACTTT. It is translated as CATLLRAGDSPLHF.

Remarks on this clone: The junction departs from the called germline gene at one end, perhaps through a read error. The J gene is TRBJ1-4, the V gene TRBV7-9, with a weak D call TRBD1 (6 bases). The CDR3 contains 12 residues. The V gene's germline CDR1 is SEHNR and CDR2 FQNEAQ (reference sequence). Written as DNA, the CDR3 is TGTTCCAGCAGCCCGACAGGTGGAAAACTGTTTTTT. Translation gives CSSSPTGGKLFF.

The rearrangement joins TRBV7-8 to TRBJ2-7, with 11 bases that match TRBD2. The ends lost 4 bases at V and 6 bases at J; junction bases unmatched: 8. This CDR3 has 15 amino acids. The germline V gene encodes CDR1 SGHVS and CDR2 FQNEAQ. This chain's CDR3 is CASSSLGLAGVEQYF. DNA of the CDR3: TGTGCCAGCAGCTCCCTTGGACTAGCGGGCGTCGAGCAGTACTTC.

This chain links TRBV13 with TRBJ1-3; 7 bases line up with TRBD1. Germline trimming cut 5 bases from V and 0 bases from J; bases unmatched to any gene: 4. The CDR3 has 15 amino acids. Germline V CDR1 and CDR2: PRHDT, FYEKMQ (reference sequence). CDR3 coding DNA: TGTGCCAGCAGCCCCCGGGACAGCTCTGGAAACACCATATATTTT. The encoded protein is CASSPRDSSGNTIYF.

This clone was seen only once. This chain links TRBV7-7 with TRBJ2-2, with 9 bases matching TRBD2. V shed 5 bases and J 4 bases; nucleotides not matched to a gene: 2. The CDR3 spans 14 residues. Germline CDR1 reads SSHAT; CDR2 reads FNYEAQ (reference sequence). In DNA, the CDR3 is TGTGCCAGCAGCGAACTAGCGGGCACCGGGGAGCTGTTTTTT. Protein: CASSELAGTGELFF.

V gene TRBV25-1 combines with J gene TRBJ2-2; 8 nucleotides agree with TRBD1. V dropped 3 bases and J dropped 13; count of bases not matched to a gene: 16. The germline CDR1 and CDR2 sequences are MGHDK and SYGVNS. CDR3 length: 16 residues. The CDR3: CASSEATRGQAERLFF. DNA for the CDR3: TGTGCCAGCAGTGAGGCTACCAGGGGACAGGCCGAAAGGCTGTTTTTT. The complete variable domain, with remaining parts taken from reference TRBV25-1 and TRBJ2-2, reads EADIYQTPRYLVIGTGKKITLECSQTMGHDKMYWYQQDPGMELHLIHYSYGVNSTEKGDLSSESTVSRIRTEHFPLTLESARPSHTSQYLCASSEATRGQAERLFFGEGSRLTVL.

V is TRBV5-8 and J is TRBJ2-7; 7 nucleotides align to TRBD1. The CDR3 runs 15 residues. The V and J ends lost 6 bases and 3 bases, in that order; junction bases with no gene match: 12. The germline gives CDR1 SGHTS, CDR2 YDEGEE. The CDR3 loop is CASTWGPDRVYEQYF. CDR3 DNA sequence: TGTGCCAGCACCTGGGGCCCCGACAGGGTCTACGAGCAGTACTTC.

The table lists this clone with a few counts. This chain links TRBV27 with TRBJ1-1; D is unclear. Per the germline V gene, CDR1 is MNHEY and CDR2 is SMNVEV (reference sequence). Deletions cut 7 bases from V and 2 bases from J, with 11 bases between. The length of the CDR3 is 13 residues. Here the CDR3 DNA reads TGTGCCAGCACCTACGGGATTAACACTGAAGCTTTCTTT. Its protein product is CASTYGINTEAFF.

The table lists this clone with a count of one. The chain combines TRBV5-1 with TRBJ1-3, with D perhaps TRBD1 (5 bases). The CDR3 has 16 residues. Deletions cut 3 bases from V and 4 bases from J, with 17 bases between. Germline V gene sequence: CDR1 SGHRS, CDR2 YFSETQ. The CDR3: CASSSSSRTTGNTIYF. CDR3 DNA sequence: TGCGCCAGCAGCTCATCCTCCAGGACAACAGGAAACACCATATATTTT.

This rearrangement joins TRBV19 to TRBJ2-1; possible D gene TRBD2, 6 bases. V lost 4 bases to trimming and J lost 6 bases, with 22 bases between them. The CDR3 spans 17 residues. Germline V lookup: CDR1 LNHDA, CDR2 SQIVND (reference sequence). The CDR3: CASSRTPGLQDFNEQFF. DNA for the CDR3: TGTGCCAGTAGTAGAACGCCGGGACTTCAGGACTTCAATGAGCAGTTCTTC. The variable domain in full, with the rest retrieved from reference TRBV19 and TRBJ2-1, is DGGITQSPKYLFRKEGQNVTLSCEQNLNHDAMYWYRQDPGQGLRLIYYSQIVNDFQKGDIAEGYSVSREKKESFPLTVTSAQKNPTAFYLCASSRTPGLQDFNEQFFGPGTRLTVL.

The CDR3 DNA is TGTGCCAGCAGTACCGGGACAGGGGGCCTCAAGTCCTACGAGCAGTACTTC. Its protein is CASSTGTGGLKSYEQYF. V usage is TRBV5-4 and J usage is TRBJ2-7, with 12 bases matching TRBD1. The CDR3 sequence is 17 residues long. V lost 5 bases and J lost 1; bases outside the gene matches: 10. Germline CDR1 SGHNT, CDR2 YYREEE (reference sequence). The full variable domain, with the rest looked up from reference TRBV5-4 and TRBJ2-7, is ETGVTQSPTHLIKTRGQQVTLRCSSQSGHNTVSWYQQALGQGPQFIFQYYREEENGRGNFPPRFSGLQFPNYSSELNVNALELDDSALYLCASSTGTGGLKSYEQYFGPGTRLTVT.

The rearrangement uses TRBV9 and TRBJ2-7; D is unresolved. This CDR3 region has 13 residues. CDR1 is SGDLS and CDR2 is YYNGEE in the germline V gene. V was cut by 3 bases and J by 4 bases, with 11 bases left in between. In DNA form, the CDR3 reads TGTGCCAGCAGCGAATTCGGAGATTACGAGCAGTACTTC. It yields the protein CASSEFGDYEQYF.

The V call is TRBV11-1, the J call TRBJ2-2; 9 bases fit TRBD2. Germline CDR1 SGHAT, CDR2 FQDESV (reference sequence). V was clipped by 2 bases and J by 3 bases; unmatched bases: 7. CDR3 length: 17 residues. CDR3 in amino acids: CASSLIAGAIHTGELFF. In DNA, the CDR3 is TGTGCCAGCAGCTTAATAGCGGGGGCCATACACACCGGGGAGCTGTTTTTT.

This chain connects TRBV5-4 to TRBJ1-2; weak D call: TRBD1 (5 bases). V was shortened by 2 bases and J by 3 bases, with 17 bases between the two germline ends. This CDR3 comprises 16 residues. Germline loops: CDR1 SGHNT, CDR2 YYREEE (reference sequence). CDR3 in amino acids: CASSLGASLGDYGYTF. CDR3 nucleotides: TGTGCCAGCAGCTTAGGGGCATCGTTGGGTGACTATGGCTACACCTTC.

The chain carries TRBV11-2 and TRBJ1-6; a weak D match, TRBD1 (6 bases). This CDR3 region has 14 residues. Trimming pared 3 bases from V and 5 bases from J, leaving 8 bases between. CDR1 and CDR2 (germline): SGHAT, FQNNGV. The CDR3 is CASSFSGDNSPLHF. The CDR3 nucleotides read TGTGCCAGCAGCTTTTCAGGGGATAATTCACCCCTCCACTTT.

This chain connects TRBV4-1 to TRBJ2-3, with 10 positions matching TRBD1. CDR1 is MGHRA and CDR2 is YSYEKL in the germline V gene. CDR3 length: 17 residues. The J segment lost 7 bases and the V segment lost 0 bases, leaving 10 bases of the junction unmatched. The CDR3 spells CASSQDPGTGVEYTQYF. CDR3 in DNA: TGCGCCAGCAGCCAAGATCCCGGGACAGGGGTTGAATATACGCAGTATTTT.

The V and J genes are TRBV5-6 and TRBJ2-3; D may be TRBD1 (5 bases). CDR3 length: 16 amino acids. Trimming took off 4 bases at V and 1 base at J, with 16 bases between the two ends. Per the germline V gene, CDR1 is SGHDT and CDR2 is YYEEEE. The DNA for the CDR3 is TGTGCCAGCAGCCTTACCCGAGACAGACGCACAGATACGCAGTATTTT. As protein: CASSLTRDRRTDTQYF.

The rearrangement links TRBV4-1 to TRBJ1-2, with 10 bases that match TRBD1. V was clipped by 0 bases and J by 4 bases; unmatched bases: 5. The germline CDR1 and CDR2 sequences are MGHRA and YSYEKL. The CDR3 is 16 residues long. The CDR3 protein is CASSQEGTGVFYGYTF. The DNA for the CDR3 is TGCGCCAGCAGCCAAGAAGGGACAGGGGTTTTCTATGGCTACACCTTC.

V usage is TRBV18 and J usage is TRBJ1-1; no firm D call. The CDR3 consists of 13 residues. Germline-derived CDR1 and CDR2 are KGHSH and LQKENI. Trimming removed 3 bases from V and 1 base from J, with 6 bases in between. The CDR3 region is CASSPEQNTEAFF. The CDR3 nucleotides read TGTGCCAGCTCACCGGAGCAGAACACTGAAGCTTTCTTT.